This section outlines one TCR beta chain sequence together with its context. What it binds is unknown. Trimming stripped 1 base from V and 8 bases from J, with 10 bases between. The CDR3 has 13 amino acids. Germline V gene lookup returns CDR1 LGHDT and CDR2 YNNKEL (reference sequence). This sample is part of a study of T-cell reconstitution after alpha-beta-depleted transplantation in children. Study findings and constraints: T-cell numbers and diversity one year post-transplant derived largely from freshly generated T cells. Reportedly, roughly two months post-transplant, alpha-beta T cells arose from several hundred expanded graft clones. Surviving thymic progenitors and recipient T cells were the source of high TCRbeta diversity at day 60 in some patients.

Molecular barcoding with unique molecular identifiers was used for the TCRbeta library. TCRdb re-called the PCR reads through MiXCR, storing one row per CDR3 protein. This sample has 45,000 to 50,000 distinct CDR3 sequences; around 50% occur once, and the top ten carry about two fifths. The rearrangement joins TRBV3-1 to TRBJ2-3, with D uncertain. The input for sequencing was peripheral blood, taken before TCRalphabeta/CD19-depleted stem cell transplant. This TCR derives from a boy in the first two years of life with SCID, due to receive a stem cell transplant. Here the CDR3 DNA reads TGTGCCAGCAGCCAAGTCCCGGTAGGTACGCAGTATTTT. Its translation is CASSQVPVGTQYF.